This TCR beta chain came from a study of CD8+ T cells in alopecia areata. In each case, RNA was isolated and then reverse transcribed into cDNA as the sequencing template. TCRdb keeps only in-frame clones here, not all; method: immunoSEQ multiplex PCR. The sample consists of roughly 180,000 clones, around 63% of them appearing once. The CDR3 loop spans 11 amino acids. V was pared by 0 bases and J by 8 bases, with 3 bases between. The germline gives CDR1 SGHDT, CDR2 YYEEEE. Points from the study as a whole: There were also resident alphabeta T cells of normal skin sequenced in scalp samples. Higher clonality was seen in lesional scalp than in normal scalp, especially in alopecia totalis/universalis.

Collection of lesional scalp punch biopsies and peripheral blood was performed in alopecia areata patients. In its sample, this clone was seen once. The antigen remains undetermined. This rearrangement joins TRBV5-6 to TRBJ2-1; the D is unclear. This sample comprised CD4+ T cells sorted from blood, obtained at week 0. The sequence derives from a human donor with alopecia areata. CDR3 in DNA: TGTGCCAGCAGCTTGGAATATGAGCAGTTCTTC. Translating gives CASSLEYEQFF.